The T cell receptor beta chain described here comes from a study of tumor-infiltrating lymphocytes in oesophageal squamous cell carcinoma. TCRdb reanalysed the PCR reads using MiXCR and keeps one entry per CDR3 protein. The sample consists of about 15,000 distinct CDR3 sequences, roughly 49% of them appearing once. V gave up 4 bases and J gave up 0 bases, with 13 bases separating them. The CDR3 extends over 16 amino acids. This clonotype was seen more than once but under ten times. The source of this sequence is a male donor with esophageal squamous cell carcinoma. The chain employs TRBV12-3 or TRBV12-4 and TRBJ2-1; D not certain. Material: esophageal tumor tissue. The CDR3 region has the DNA TGTGCCAGCAGTTGGTCCGGGCAGAGCTCCTACAATGAGCAGTTCTTC. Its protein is CASSWSGQSSYNEQFF.